The rows below give T cell receptor beta chains drawn from one sample of a study of cytomegalovirus exposure and HLA in healthy donors. Generated by immunoSEQ multiplex PCR, the TCRdb table keeps only in-frame clones and is missing some. The sample records some 90,000 clones, roughly 80% being singletons. The sequenced material came from PBMCs. The receptors originated from a boy aged 5-17 years in good health and CMV-seronegative. Both conserved end residues are part of each CDR3. The D gene is left open where the match is weak. Rows may omit the clone size; those that give it use once, few, many or a size class.

15 | once | TRBD2 | TRBJ2-7 | TRBV7-6 | CASSPRTSRSYEQYF | TGTGCCAGCAGCCCCCGGACTAGTCGATCCTACGAGCAGTACTTC
14 | . | . | TRBJ1-1 | TRBV7-2 | CASSRRGLTTEAFF | TGTGCCAGCAGCCGCCGCGGACTGACCACTGAAGCTTTCTTT
16 | . | . | TRBJ2-2 | TRBV6-4 | CASSHKGLGDTGELFF | TGTGCCAGCAGCCACAAGGGACTTGGAGACACCGGGGAGCTGTTTTTT
19 | . | . | TRBJ1-1 | TRBV28 | CASSPLGGLGRGPNTEAFF | TGTGCCAGCAGTCCCCTGGGGGGGTTGGGTCGGGGACCCAACACTGAAGCTTTCTTT
15 | . | . | TRBJ2-7 | TRBV29-1 | CSVEVRAGRPYEQYF | TGCAGCGTTGAAGTCCGCGCAGGGCGCCCCTACGAGCAGTACTTC
12 | . | TRBD1 | TRBJ2-7 | TRBV29-1 | CSHQGQGEEQYF | TGCAGCCATCAGGGACAGGGGGAAGAGCAGTACTTC
14 | . | . | TRBJ1-2 | TRBV28 | CASSRGKTDYGYTF | TGTGCCAGCAGCCGCGGCAAGACAGACTATGGCTACACCTTC
17 | . | TRBD1 | TRBJ1-5 | TRBV11-2 | CASSRGQAGGLNQPQHF | TGTGCCAGCAGCCGAGGACAGGCTGGGGGCCTTAATCAGCCCCAGCATTTT
15 | . | . | TRBJ1-1 | TRBV4-3 | CASSQDRHPGTEAFF | TGCGCCAGCAGCCAAGATCGACACCCCGGCACTGAAGCTTTCTTT
13 | . | TRBD2 | TRBJ2-5 | TRBV29-1 | CSLGLAGQGAQYF | TGCAGCCTGGGACTAGCGGGCCAAGGGGCCCAGTACTTC
16 | . | . | TRBJ2-1 | TRBV7-9 | CASSLGQGLSYNEQFF | TGTGCCAGCAGCTTAGGCCAGGGTCTCTCCTACAATGAGCAGTTCTTC
13 | once | . | TRBJ2-1 | TRBV27 | CASSSLIHNEQFF | TGTGCCAGCAGTTCCCTAATTCACAATGAGCAGTTCTTC
17 | . | TRBD2 | TRBJ2-2 | TRBV29-1 | CSATPTLAGMNTGELFF | TGCAGCGCGACGCCTACGCTAGCGGGAATGAACACCGGGGAGCTGTTTTTT
16 | . | TRBD2 | TRBJ2-1 | TRBV4-3 | CASSQLRGRGGDEQFF | TGCGCCAGCAGCCAACTTAGGGGTCGGGGGGGCGATGAGCAGTTCTTC
15 | . | . | TRBJ1-3 | TRBV15 | CATSRVTGQANTIYF | TGTGCCACCAGCAGAGTAACAGGGCAAGCAAACACCATATATTTT
19 | . | TRBD2 | TRBJ2-7 | TRBV28 | CASTNLGSGTSGGVYEQYF | TGTGCCAGCACGAATCTGGGATCAGGGACTAGCGGGGGGGTCTACGAGCAGTACTTC
14 | few | . | TRBJ2-7 | TRBV28 | CASRVGREFEEQYF | TGTGCCAGCAGAGTGGGACGGGAGTTCGAGGAGCAGTACTTC
13 | . | . | TRBJ1-5 | TRBV19 | CASGRGLNQPQHF | TGTGCCAGTGGGAGGGGCCTCAATCAGCCCCAGCATTTT
14 | few | . | TRBJ2-7 | TRBV28 | CASRQTGTRYEQYF | TGTGCCAGCAGGCAGACCGGGACACGTTACGAGCAGTACTTC
17 | . | TRBD2 | TRBJ2-2 | TRBV5-1 | CASGGLSGGQNTGELFF | TGCGCCAGCGGAGGTTTAAGCGGGGGCCAGAACACCGGGGAGCTGTTTTTT
19 | few | TRBD1 | TRBJ2-1 | TRBV10-3 | CAISAGTGGGRGGLEEQFF | TGTGCCATCAGTGCGGGGACAGGGGGCGGGAGGGGGGGCCTGGAAGAGCAGTTCTTC
14 | once | . | TRBJ2-7 | TRBV19 | CASSIEVTTYGQYF | TGTGCCAGTAGTATAGAGGTCACTACGTACGGGCAGTACTTC
17 | . | TRBD2 | TRBJ2-1 | TRBV30 | CAWSAGLAGAVYNEQFF | TGTGCCTGGAGTGCTGGTCTAGCGGGAGCAGTGTACAATGAGCAGTTCTTC
15 | few | TRBD1 | TRBJ1-4 | TRBV5-1 | CASSPRGQEYEKLFF | TGCGCCAGCAGTCCCCGGGGACAGGAATATGAAAAACTGTTTTTT
13 | once | . | TRBJ1-5 | TRBV2 | CASKQGELQPQHF | TGTGCCAGCAAACAGGGAGAATTGCAGCCCCAGCATTTT
13 | . | . | TRBJ2-7 | TRBV7-9 | CASSSERGREQYF | TGTGCCAGCAGCTCTGAGAGGGGGAGAGAGCAGTACTTC
13 | . | . | TRBJ1-5 | TRBV27 | CASTTGFGQPQHF | TGTGCCAGCACAACAGGGTTCGGTCAGCCCCAGCATTTT
18 | . | . | TRBJ1-1 | TRBV4-3 | CASSQDLWAQGRGTEAFF | TGCGCCAGCAGCCAAGATCTCTGGGCCCAGGGGAGGGGTACTGAAGCTTTCTTT
15 | . | TRBD2 | TRBJ2-1 | TRBV10-2 | CASSEGASGYNEQFF | TGCGCCAGCAGTGAAGGGGCTAGCGGTTACAATGAGCAGTTCTTC
14 | . | TRBD1 | TRBJ2-7 | TRBV30 | CAWSWTGFNGEQYF | TGTGCCTGGAGTTGGACAGGGTTTAACGGCGAGCAGTACTTC
14 | . | . | TRBJ1-5 | TRBV25-1 | CASSEPGPNQPQHF | TGTGCCAGCAGTGAGCCAGGGCCCAATCAGCCCCAGCATTTT
14 | . | . | TRBJ2-1 | TRBV6-5 | CASSSDNSYNEQFF | TGTGCCAGCAGTTCCGACAACTCCTACAATGAGCAGTTCTTC
21 | . | TRBD2 | TRBJ2-3 | TRBV9 | CASSADAAPGTSGFRLHTQYF | TGTGCCAGCAGCGCCGATGCCGCGCCAGGGACTAGCGGGTTTAGGCTCCATACGCAGTATTTT
13 | . | . | TRBJ1-2 | TRBV30 | CAWSVIENYGYTF | TGTGCCTGGAGTGTTATTGAGAACTATGGCTACACCTTC
15 | few | TRBD1 | TRBJ1-3 | TRBV7-8 | CASSARTGIGNTIYF | TGTGCCAGCAGCGCGAGGACAGGGATCGGAAACACCATATATTTT
16 | . | TRBD2 | TRBJ2-1 | TRBV7-2 | CASSLGGASGRNEQFF | TGTGCCAGCAGCTTAGGAGGGGCTAGCGGGAGGAATGAGCAGTTCTTC
14 | . | . | TRBJ1-1 | TRBV2 | CASSEAGGLTEAFF | TGTGCCAGCAGTGAGGCAGGCGGACTCACTGAAGCTTTCTTT
14 | . | TRBD1 | TRBJ2-7 | TRBV28 | CASSRTGTGDEQYF | TGTGCCAGCAGCAGAACCGGGACAGGGGACGAGCAGTACTTC
13 | . | . | TRBJ1-3 | TRBV30 | CAWSRPGRDTIYF | TGTGCCTGGAGTCGACCGGGTAGAGACACCATATATTTT